This TCR beta chain was identified in a study of CD8 T cells in Susac syndrome (dated by TCRdb to about 2019). Regarding the research as a whole: Repertoire sequencing was used to test whether CD8+ T cell activation and differentiation in Susac syndrome was antigen driven. The paper as a whole reports these results and caveats: The number of individuals in the TCR sequencing and HLA analysis was acknowledged as relatively small.

Including the terminal cysteine and phenylalanine, the CDR3 comprises 16 residues. The DNA shown is the 48-base CDR3, in frame from base 1. Ends trimmed: V by 5 bases, J by 1 base; bases unmatched to a gene: 6. Sequences MDHEN (CDR1) and SYDVKM (CDR2) are obtained from the germline V gene. RNA was extracted using the RNeasy kit, and roughly 0.5 to 1 microgram was reverse transcribed with random hexamers. The immunoSEQ multiplex PCR assay, covering 54 Vbeta and 13 Jbeta segments, was used to amplify TCR beta CDR3 regions. PCR amplification bias was corrected by using a synthetic template baseline for primer optimization and computational correction. In the paper's pipeline: Reads were annotated to V, D and J genes according to IMGT and were analyzed with immunoSEQ Analyzer, with only productive sequences retained. Clonality was computed as one minus Shannon entropy normalized by log2 of the number of productive unique sequences. For each patient and control, public and private clones were evaluated among the 100 most prevalent clones. Susac-specific clones were defined as absent from healthy and MS cohorts, over a thousand published viral clones and other ImmuneACCESS disease sequences. The public sequencing data were trimmed at Q25 with fastp and processed into clonotypes with MiXCR by TCRdb, which kept only in-frame beta chains. Each CDR3 protein appears once, grouped with its most common genes and DNA. For this entry, the V and J calls and clone size follow TCRdb and not the study's own pipeline. The sample data list roughly 120,000 distinct CDR3 sequences, and roughly 92% of these were observed just once. Approximately 0.089% of the sample is held by the ten biggest clonotypes.

This clonotype was seen just once. What this receptor recognizes is not known. The record has no base qualities; no much larger clone is one base away. A solitary read yields weak support. Peripheral blood CD8+ and CD4+ T cells from healthy donors, Susac syndrome patients and multiple sclerosis patients were profiled by high-throughput TCR beta sequencing. The healthy donors served as controls matched for age and sex. Bulk CD8+ and CD4+ T cells were purified by magnetic negative isolation, whereas CD8+ TEMRA cells were enriched by FACS. Blood was drawn into EDTA tubes, processed within 24 hours, and PBMCs were isolated by density gradient centrifugation. PBMCs intended for TCR sequencing were cryopreserved in liquid nitrogen and thawed later in a water bath at 37 degrees C. A purity of at least 90% was achieved for sorted or isolated CD4+, CD8+ and CD8+ TEMRA cells.

Sequenced: CD4+ T cells from PBMCs. The receptor was isolated from a human donor in good health. The chain couples TRBV28 to TRBJ1-5, with 9 bases aligning to TRBD1. In nucleotides, the sequence is TGTGCCAGCAGTCAGCACGGGACAGGGAGCAATCAGCCCCAGCATTTT. It encodes CASSQHGTGSNQPQHF. Supplemented by the reference TRBV28 and TRBJ1-5 proteins around the CDR3, the complete variable domain is DVKVTQSSRYLVKRTGEKVFLECVQDMDHENMFWYRQDPGLGLRLIYFSYDVKMKEKGDIPEGYSVSREKKERFSLILESASTNQTSMYLCASSQHGTGSNQPQHFGDGTRLSIL.